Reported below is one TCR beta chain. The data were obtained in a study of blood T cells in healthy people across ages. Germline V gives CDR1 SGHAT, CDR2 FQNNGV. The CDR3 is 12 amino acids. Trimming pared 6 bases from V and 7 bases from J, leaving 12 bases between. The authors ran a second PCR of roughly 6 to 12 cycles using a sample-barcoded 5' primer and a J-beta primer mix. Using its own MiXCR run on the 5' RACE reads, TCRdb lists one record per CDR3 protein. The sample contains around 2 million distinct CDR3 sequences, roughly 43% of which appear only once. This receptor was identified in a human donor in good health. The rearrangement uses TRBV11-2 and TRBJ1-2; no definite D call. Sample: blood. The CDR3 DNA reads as TGTGCCAGCAGTGCTGACCTTGGTGGCTACACCTTC. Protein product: CASSADLGGYTF. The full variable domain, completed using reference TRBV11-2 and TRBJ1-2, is EAGVAQSPRYKIIEKRQSVAFWCNPISGHATLYWYQQILGQGPKLLIQFQNNGVVDDSQLPKDRFSAERLKGVDSTLKIQPAKLEDSAVYLCASSADLGGYTFGSGTRLTVV.